This entry concerns a single T cell receptor (beta chain). These data originate in a study of blood T cell repertoires in COVID-19. V lost 7 bases to trimming and J lost 3 bases, with 16 bases between them. Per germline, CDR1 LNHDA and CDR2 SQIVND (reference sequence). This CDR3 region has 15 residues. Sequenced by immunoSEQ multiplex PCR; TCRdb stores in-frame clones only, minus some. This table holds about 58,000 clones, 85% to 95% found once. Sequenced input: peripheral blood. The J gene is TRBJ1-5, the V gene TRBV19; D is perhaps TRBD1 (6 bases). The clonotype originates from a man in his fifties or sixties with active COVID-19. CDR3 coding DNA: TGTGCCAGTACCTATGGGGCAGGGGTCAATCAGCCCCAGCATTTT. Amino acids: CASTYGAGVNQPQHF.